This TCR beta chain was identified during a study of lymphopenia after photon versus proton radiotherapy. Study conclusions and caveats: Post-nadir diversity loss with photons came from oligoclonal expansion, particularly CD8+ Temra cells. Authors raise, but do not show, better survival with proton therapy.

CDR3 size: 15 residues. Germline CDR1 is SGHKS and CDR2 is YYEKEE (reference sequence). The ends were cut back, 0 bases at V and 4 bases at J, with 13 bases in the middle. Notes on this clone: Its antigen is as yet unknown.

Sequencing used immunoSEQ multiplex PCR; TCRdb keeps in-frame clones, though not all of them. The table includes roughly 26,000 clones, about four fifths detected once. V is TRBV5-5 and J is TRBJ1-2; D is uncertain. The sample here was peripheral blood, taken from a patient treated with photon-based radiotherapy. This receptor was taken from a man aged 40-55 years with gastric cancer. The CDR3 coding sequence is TGTGCCAGCAGCTTGGGGGTTGGCAGCCTCTATGGCTACACCTTC. Translation gives CASSLGVGSLYGYTF.